Below are 30 T cell receptor beta chains sequenced from a single sample in a study of shared clonotypes between healthy human individuals. Produced via immunoSEQ multiplex PCR; TCRdb's table is partial and in-frame only. The sample lists 2 million to 2.5 million clones; around 93% were seen once. Sequenced input: naive CD4+ T cells from PBMCs. Subset noted: CD45RA+ positively selected. The receptors derive from a man younger than 30 in good health. Some clones in this sample may be carry-over from other donors' samples.

This chain uses TRBV4-1 with TRBJ2-3; no reliable D call. Germline V gene lookup returns CDR1 MGHRA and CDR2 YSYEKL. The CDR3 has 14 residues. V was cut by 4 bases and J by 1 base, with 9 bases left in between. Here the CDR3 DNA reads TGCGCCAGCAGCCGGGTCCGAGGCACAGATACGCAGTATTTT. Its protein is CASSRVRGTDTQYF.

The chain links TRBV4-2 to TRBJ2-2; TRBD1 or TRBD2 may be the D gene (5 bases each). This CDR3 is built from 15 residues. CDR1 and CDR2 from the germline V gene are LGHNA and YNFKEQ. The V end lost 1 base, the J end lost 2 bases, and 8 bases lay between the germline ends. Here the CDR3 reads CASSQAGTNTGELFF. DNA of the CDR3: TGTGCCAGCAGCCAAGCCGGGACCAACACCGGGGAGCTGTTTTTT.

The chain has TRBV15 and TRBJ1-4; TRBD1 might be the D (5 bases). CDR3 size: 16 residues. Trimming took 0 bases from V and 3 from J, leaving 11 bases between them. Germline CDR1 reads LNHNV; CDR2 reads YYDKDF (reference sequence). The CDR3 bases are TGTGCCACCAGCAGAGATTATACGGGGGCTAATGAAAAACTGTTTTTT. Translated: CATSRDYTGANEKLFF.

The gene calls are TRBV18 and TRBJ2-5; tentatively, D is TRBD1 or TRBD2 (5 bases each). Per the germline V gene, CDR1 is KGHSH and CDR2 is LQKENI. The length of the CDR3 is 15 residues. Trimming shortened V by 1 base and J by 2 bases, and 11 bases separated the two germline ends. The DNA of the CDR3 is TGTGCCAGCTCACCACGAGGGACCTTACAAGAGACCCAGTACTTC. This sequence encodes CASSPRGTLQETQYF.

The chain carries TRBV7-6 and TRBJ2-5, with a possible D match to TRBD1 (6 bases). V was cut by 4 bases and J by 1 base, with 13 bases left in between. CDR1 and CDR2 from the germline V gene are SGHVS and FNYEAQ. The CDR3 covers 15 residues. CDR3 DNA: TGTGCCAGCAGCTCGCAGCAGGACAGCCAAGAGACCCAGTACTTC. Amino acid sequence: CASSSQQDSQETQYF.

This clone occurred once. This same CDR3 is encoded by further DNA sequences in the sample. The chain is built from TRBV19 and TRBJ2-2; 7 nucleotides match TRBD1. Trimming took 6 bases from V and 6 from J; bases not matched to a gene: 7. CDR3 length: 14 amino acids. Per the germline V gene, CDR1 is LNHDA and CDR2 is SQIVND (reference sequence). CDR3 sequence: CASSRQGRPGELFF. In DNA, the CDR3 is TGTGCCAGTAGCAGACAGGGAAGACCCGGGGAGCTGTTTTTT.

The rearrangement joins TRBV25-1 to TRBJ1-1, with no clear D. The CDR3 has 14 residues. V was trimmed by 0 bases and J by 7 bases, leaving 12 bases between them. Germline values: CDR1 MGHDK, CDR2 SYGVNS. CDR3 sequence reads: CASSEYDKAGEAFF. The CDR3 DNA follows: TGTGCCAGCAGTGAATATGATAAGGCCGGTGAAGCTTTCTTT.

J is TRBJ2-7 and V is TRBV4-2; D ambiguous. The germline V gene encodes CDR1 LGHNA and CDR2 YNFKEQ. The CDR3 runs to 13 residues. The V end was cut by 4 bases, the J end by 6 bases, with 13 bases between. The CDR3 loop is CASSLAGRAEQYF. The DNA for the CDR3 is TGTGCCAGCAGCCTGGCAGGCCGCGCCGAGCAGTACTTC.

The chain links TRBV18 to TRBJ2-5, with 11 positions matching TRBD2. The CDR3 runs 20 residues. Germline loops: CDR1 KGHSH, CDR2 LQKENI. V lost 6 bases, J lost 5 bases, and 23 bases stayed unmatched. Here the CDR3 reads CASSHGKGPRTSGLLETQYF. CDR3 sequence (DNA): TGTGCCAGCTCCCACGGCAAGGGACCTAGGACTAGCGGGCTCTTGGAGACCCAGTACTTC. The whole variable domain, filled in from reference TRBV18 and TRBJ2-5, reads NAGVMQNPRHLVRRRGQEARLRCSPMKGHSHVYWYRQLPEEGLKFMVYLQKENIIDESGMPKERFSAEFPKEGPSILRIQQVVRGDSAAYFCASSHGKGPRTSGLLETQYFGPGTRLLVL.

The chain combines TRBV2 with TRBJ2-2, with a possible D match to TRBD1 (6 bases). V was pared by 6 bases and J by 4 bases, with 18 bases between. This CDR3 is 16 amino acids long. Germline V gives CDR1 SNHLY, CDR2 FYNNEI. The CDR3 DNA follows: TGTGCCAGCAGCGTTGGGTTTGGCAGGGGCACCGGGGAGCTGTTTTTT. Translating gives CASSVGFGRGTGELFF. The full variable domain, completed using reference TRBV2 and TRBJ2-2, is EPEVTQTPSHQVTQMGQEVILRCVPISNHLYFYWYRQILGQKVEFLVSFYNNEISEKSEIFDDQFSVERPDGSNFTLKIRSTKLEDSAMYFCASSVGFGRGTGELFFGEGSRLTVL.

This rearrangement joins TRBV4-2 to TRBJ2-5, with 8 bases lining up with TRBD2. After removal of 1 base from V and 5 bases from J, the junction contained 9 bases not matched to a gene. Germline V gives CDR1 LGHNA, CDR2 YNFKEQ. CDR3 length equals 16 residues. CDR3 nucleotide sequence: TGTGCCAGCAGCCAAGTGTCCGGACTAGCAATGGAGACCCAGTACTTC. This translates into CASSQVSGLAMETQYF.

The chain recombines TRBV28 with TRBJ1-4, with D unclear. V was clipped by 6 bases and J by 5 bases, with 16 bases between them. This CDR3 is built from 15 residues. Germline CDR1 is MDHEN and CDR2 is SYDVKM. CDR3 residues: CASSSLEAGNEKLFF. Here the CDR3 DNA reads TGTGCCAGCAGCTCTTTAGAAGCCGGCAATGAAAAACTGTTTTTT.

The J gene is TRBJ2-7, the V gene TRBV6-1, with a weak D call TRBD2 (6 bases). The germline V and J ends were trimmed by 5 bases and 2 bases, with 16 bases remaining between them. This CDR3 contains 15 residues. CDR1 and CDR2 (germline): MNHNS, SASEGT. The CDR3 region is CASSIMGGEAYEQYF. In DNA form, the CDR3 reads TGTGCCAGCAGTATAATGGGGGGAGAGGCCTACGAGCAGTACTTC.

This rearrangement joins TRBV30 to TRBJ1-3; no definite D call. Germline CDR1 and CDR2: GTSNPN and SVGIG (reference sequence). Trimming pared 4 bases from V and 1 base from J, leaving 14 bases between. This CDR3 has 15 amino acids. The CDR3 DNA follows: TGTGCCTGGAATTATCCGGGCCTATCTGGAAACACCATATATTTT. Its protein product is CAWNYPGLSGNTIYF.

The chain joins TRBV4-3 to TRBJ2-4; no reliable D call. The V and J ends lost 0 bases and 0 bases respectively, with 21 bases between them. CDR1 is LGHNA and CDR2 is YSLEER in the germline V gene. The CDR3 consists of 20 residues. The CDR3 coding sequence is TGCGCCAGCAGCCAAGAGTTTCGCTCGCCCGCCAACCTAGCCAAAAACATTCAGTACTTC. It translates to CASSQEFRSPANLAKNIQYF.

As for this clone: The identical CDR3 is also encoded by other nucleotide sequences in the sample. This rearrangement joins TRBV4-3 to TRBJ1-2, with no clear D. V was trimmed by 1 base and J by 2 bases, leaving 2 bases between them. The CDR3 length is 12 residues. Per the germline V gene, CDR1 is LGHNA and CDR2 is YSLEER. The CDR3 coding sequence is TGCGCCAGCAGCCAAGGAAACTATGGCTACACCTTC. It yields the protein CASSQGNYGYTF.

The chain joins TRBV28 to TRBJ1-1, with 11 bases aligning to TRBD1. There are 15 residues in the CDR3. Germline V gene sequence: CDR1 MDHEN, CDR2 SYDVKM. Trimming cost V 6 bases and J 4 bases; bases outside gene matches: 7. Here the CDR3 DNA reads TGTGCCAGCAGCTACCCCGGGACAGGGGGCACTGAAGCTTTCTTT. Protein sequence: CASSYPGTGGTEAFF.

The rearrangement links TRBV28 to TRBJ2-7; TRBD1 aligns across 8 bases. The CDR3 contains 17 residues. The V gene's germline CDR1 is MDHEN and CDR2 SYDVKM. Losses at the gene ends were 5 bases for V and 0 bases for J; bases not matched to a gene: 12. Here the CDR3 reads CASSANPGQGSSYEQYF. The CDR3, as DNA: TGTGCCAGCAGTGCGAACCCCGGACAGGGAAGCTCCTACGAGCAGTACTTC.

The V and J genes are TRBV10-1 and TRBJ2-5, with 9 bases lining up with TRBD2. Germline trimming cut 7 bases from V and 3 bases from J; bases unmatched to any gene: 9. The length of the CDR3 is 15 residues. Germline assignment: CDR1 WNHNN and CDR2 SYGVQD (reference sequence). CDR3 bases: TGCGCCAGCACCCCCGGCGTAGCGGGGGAAGAGACCCAGTACTTC. Amino acids: CASTPGVAGEETQYF.

There are a few counts of this clone. This chain connects TRBV2 to TRBJ1-5; 10 positions match TRBD1. CDR1 is SNHLY and CDR2 is FYNNEI in the germline V gene. J gave up 3 bases and V 6 bases, and 5 bases lay outside the gene matches. CDR3 length: 15 amino acids. CDR3 in amino acids: CASSLDRGPNQPQHF. CDR3 in DNA: TGTGCCAGCAGCTTAGACAGGGGGCCCAATCAGCCCCAGCATTTT.

The CDR3 DNA reads TGTGCCAGCAGCTTATTCGTCCGGGGTGGCCGCATGAACACTGAAGCTTTCTTT. Residues: CASSLFVRGGRMNTEAFF. This chain connects TRBV7-6 to TRBJ1-1, with D uncertain. V lost 2 bases and J lost 0, with 19 bases in between. Germline lookup yields CDR1 SGHVS and CDR2 FNYEAQ. This CDR3 has 18 amino acids.

This clone has only one observation. The CDR3 here is CASSQHAVGTAPYNEQFF. CDR3 DNA sequence: TGCGCCAGCAGCCAACACGCAGTAGGGACAGCTCCCTACAATGAGCAGTTCTTC. The chain employs TRBV4-3 and TRBJ2-1, with 7 positions matching TRBD1. With V trimmed by 2 bases and J by 2 bases, 12 bases remained unmatched. Germline V gives CDR1 LGHNA, CDR2 YSLEER. The CDR3 extends over 18 amino acids.

The V gene is TRBV7-2, the J gene TRBJ2-5; D unresolved. This CDR3 has 14 amino acids. In germline, CDR1 is SGHTA, CDR2 FQGNSA. With 5 bases removed from V and 1 base from J, the gap between germline ends came to 11 bases. For the CDR3, the DNA is TGTGCCAGCAGCAGGGCCCGCCTCCAAGAGACCCAGTACTTC. This gives the protein CASSRARLQETQYF.

V and J are TRBV28 and TRBJ2-3; D is undetermined. The CDR3 extends over 17 amino acids. CDR1 is MDHEN, CDR2 SYDVKM, per germline. Trimming took 2 bases from V and 3 from J, leaving 18 bases between them. CDR3 sequence reads: CASSLGHFWVLTDTQYF. CDR3 nucleotides: TGTGCCAGCAGTTTAGGCCATTTTTGGGTTTTAACAGATACGCAGTATTTT.

The rearrangement links TRBV7-9 to TRBJ2-5; D possibly uses TRBD1 or TRBD2 (6 bases each). The assigned J gene may be wrong: the sequence end matches TRBJ2-7 better. Germline CDR1 reads SEHNR; CDR2 reads FQNEAQ (reference sequence). The CDR3 covers 15 residues. The DNA of the CDR3 is TGTGCCAGCAGCTTAGGGACCGGGGGCAGCCACGAGCAGTACTTC. Translated: CASSLGTGGSHEQYF.

This sequence joins TRBV7-9 and TRBJ2-7; D perhaps matches TRBD2 (6 bases). The V gene's germline CDR1 is SEHNR and CDR2 FQNEAQ (reference sequence). This CDR3 has 17 residues. Trimming removed 2 bases from V and 0 bases from J, with 17 bases in between. CDR3 in amino acids: CASSLKALRGDSYEQYF. As DNA, the CDR3 is TGTGCCAGCAGCTTAAAGGCATTGCGGGGAGACTCCTACGAGCAGTACTTC.

In this sample, this clone turned up once. Here the CDR3 DNA reads TGTGCCTGGAAGGCGGGTGGAAACACCATATATTTT. Protein: CAWKAGGNTIYF. The chain employs TRBV30 and TRBJ1-3; D is unclear. Germline assignment: CDR1 GTSNPN and CDR2 SVGIG (reference sequence). Deletions cut 4 bases from V and 3 bases from J, with 7 bases between. This CDR3 comprises 12 residues.

The chain joins TRBV19 to TRBJ2-5; 10 bases align to TRBD1. Germline CDR1 and CDR2: LNHDA and SQIVND (reference sequence). J was trimmed by 5 bases and V by 8 bases; bases with no gene match: 8. The CDR3 is made up of 14 amino acids. CDR3 DNA: TGTGCCAGTTCCGCGACAGGGGGCTATGAGACCCAGTACTTC. This codes for CASSATGGYETQYF.

The chain joins TRBV14 to TRBJ2-4; D gene unclear. V lost 6 bases and J 3 bases, leaving 15 bases between the germline ends. Germline V gene lookup returns CDR1 SGHDN and CDR2 FVKESK. This CDR3 spans 15 amino acids. CDR3 DNA: TGTGCCAGCAGTTTCTCGGTGGGTGTCAAAAACATTCAGTACTTC. Translating gives CASSFSVGVKNIQYF.

The CDR3 loop is CASSGPDLNEKLFF. The CDR3 coding sequence is TGTGCCAGCTCAGGTCCGGACTTAAATGAAAAACTGTTTTTT. The chain uses TRBV18 and TRBJ1-4; D unclear. V lost 5 bases to trimming and J lost 5 bases, with 12 bases between them. The CDR3 covers 14 residues. Looked up from germline, CDR1 is KGHSH and CDR2 is LQKENI.